Listed here are 19 T cell receptor beta chains from one sample, sequenced in a study of T cell responses to AZD1222 COVID-19 vaccine. Repertoires were generated with immunoSEQ multiplex PCR, while TCRdb's copy carries only in-frame clones and drops some. The sample lists about 120,000 clones, roughly nine tenths seen once, with 2.4% in the top ten. This sample comprised peripheral blood, obtained on day 0 of AZD1222 vaccination. Receptors were obtained from an adult in good health.

V usage is TRBV12-5 and J usage is TRBJ1-1; no firm D call. Germline V gene sequence: CDR1 LGHNT, CDR2 FRNRAP. CDR3 length: 12 residues. V gave up 6 bases and J gave up 11 bases, with 16 bases separating them. This CDR3 is CASGPHDPTAFF. In nucleotides, the CDR3 is TGTGCTAGTGGCCCGCACGACCCCACGGCTTTCTTT.

V usage is TRBV2 and J usage is TRBJ2-5; D gene uncertain. Trimming took off 0 bases at V and 2 bases at J, with 13 bases between the two ends. Germline-derived CDR1 and CDR2 are SNHLY and FYNNEI. The CDR3 has 16 residues. The CDR3 here is CASSEARSGDQETQYF. Written as DNA, the CDR3 is TGTGCCAGCAGTGAAGCGAGAAGTGGAGATCAAGAGACCCAGTACTTC.

V usage is TRBV7-9 and J usage is TRBJ2-2; no firm D call. V shed 0 bases and J shed 4 bases, with 6 bases lying between them. Germline assignment: CDR1 SEHNR and CDR2 FQNEAQ (reference sequence). The CDR3 is made up of 14 amino acids. This CDR3 is CASSLAVGTGELFF. CDR3 nucleotides: TGTGCCAGCAGCTTAGCGGTGGGCACCGGGGAGCTGTTTTTT.

The genes are TRBV19 and TRBJ1-5, with D unclear. The CDR3 is made up of 12 amino acids. V lost 7 bases, J lost 5 bases, and 9 bases lay in between. Germline V gene sequence: CDR1 LNHDA, CDR2 SQIVND (reference sequence). DNA for the CDR3: TGTGCCAGTATCGGGCGATATCAGCCCCAGCATTTT. It translates to CASIGRYQPQHF.

The chain couples TRBV19 to TRBJ2-7; either TRBD1 or TRBD2 may fit D (5 bases each). The CDR3 is 14 amino acids. Trimming removed 9 bases from V and 3 bases from J, with 18 bases in between. Germline V lookup: CDR1 LNHDA, CDR2 SQIVND (reference sequence). The CDR3 protein is CARKNRDGIYEQYF. The CDR3 DNA reads as TGTGCCAGAAAGAACCGGGACGGGATCTACGAGCAGTACTTC.

This rearrangement joins TRBV9 to TRBJ2-7, with 11 bases that match TRBD2. In germline, CDR1 is SGDLS, CDR2 YYNGEE. The length of the CDR3 is 14 residues. V lost 4 bases to trimming and J lost 6 bases; unmatched junction nucleotides: 6. DNA of the CDR3: TGTGCCAGCAGCACCGGGACTAGCGGAACCGAGCAGTACTTC. Translated: CASSTGTSGTEQYF.

This sequence joins TRBV5-5 and TRBJ2-2, with 16 nucleotides matching TRBD2. The CDR3 is 18 residues long. The ends lost 6 bases at V and 5 bases at J; junction bases unmatched: 10. The V gene's germline CDR1 is SGHKS and CDR2 YYEKEE (reference sequence). The CDR3 spells CASTKGLAGGVRTGELFF. The CDR3 nucleotides read TGTGCCAGCACCAAGGGACTAGCGGGAGGGGTAAGGACCGGGGAGCTGTTTTTT. The full variable domain, in which reference TRBV5-5 and TRBJ2-2 provide the parts outside the CDR3, is DAGVTQSPTHLIKTRGQQVTLRCSPISGHKSVSWYQQVLGQGPQFIFQYYEKEERGRGNFPDRFSARQFPNYSSELNVNALLLGDSALYLCASTKGLAGGVRTGELFFGEGSRLTVL.

The J gene is TRBJ2-1, the V gene TRBV7-3; D remains ambiguous. CDR3 size: 13 residues. V was pared by 3 bases and J by 5 bases, with 8 bases between. Germline values: CDR1 SGHTA, CDR2 FQGTGA. DNA of the CDR3: TGTGCCAGCAGCTTGAGTAGAAACAATGAGCAGTTCTTC. Translation gives CASSLSRNNEQFF.

The chain couples TRBV10-3 to TRBJ1-6, with D unclear. In germline, CDR1 is ENHRY, CDR2 SYGVKD. The CDR3 extends over 13 amino acids. V lost 2 bases to trimming and J lost 6 bases, with 5 bases between them. In DNA form, the CDR3 reads TGTGCCATCAGTGAGGCTATTAATTCACCCCTCCACTTT. Translation gives CAISEAINSPLHF.

This clone was found once. CDR3 in amino acids: CASSSTGSSGNTIYF. The CDR3, as DNA: TGTGCCAGCAGCTCAACAGGGAGCTCTGGAAACACCATATATTTT. This chain joins TRBV11-3 and TRBJ1-3; D is perhaps TRBD1 (6 bases). Germline assignment: CDR1 SGHNT and CDR2 YENEEA. This CDR3 comprises 15 residues. Trimming removed 4 bases at V and 0 bases at J, with 10 bases between.

This clone was found once. As DNA, the CDR3 is TGTGCCAGCGGTCTGGGGCAGACTCATTCACCCCTCCACTTT. This sequence encodes CASGLGQTHSPLHF. The chain is built from TRBV21-1 and TRBJ1-6; the table's TRBD1 call for D was not verified on the DNA. TRBV21-1 has pseudogene status. CDR3 size: 14 residues.

The rearrangement links TRBV7-9 to TRBJ2-5; weak D call: TRBD1 (6 bases). CDR1 is SEHNR and CDR2 is FQNEAQ in the germline V gene (reference sequence). This CDR3 spans 15 amino acids. Trimming pared 3 bases from V and 2 bases from J, leaving 13 bases between. CDR3 loop: CASSFSSGDQETQYF. CDR3 sequence (DNA): TGTGCCAGCAGCTTCTCTTCAGGGGATCAAGAGACCCAGTACTTC.

The chain joins TRBV11-2 to TRBJ1-3, with 10 bases fitting TRBD1. Germline CDR1 is SGHAT and CDR2 is FQNNGV. After removal of 3 bases from V and 4 bases from J, the junction contained 9 bases not matched to a gene. The CDR3 length is 17 residues. CDR3 loop: CASSFFATGGQGNTIYF. The CDR3 DNA follows: TGTGCCAGCAGCTTTTTTGCGACAGGGGGCCAGGGAAACACCATATATTTT.

The rearrangement joins TRBV7-9 to TRBJ2-7; D uncertain. Germline V CDR1 and CDR2: SEHNR, FQNEAQ (reference sequence). This CDR3 contains 13 residues. V was clipped by 1 base and J by 6 bases, with 10 bases between them. CDR3 sequence: CASSLEYGGEQYF. The CDR3 DNA is TGTGCCAGCAGCTTAGAGTATGGTGGCGAGCAGTACTTC.

The chain is built from TRBV2 and TRBJ1-2; possible D gene TRBD1, 6 bases. This CDR3 is built from 14 residues. Germline V gene data show CDR1 as SNHLY and CDR2 as FYNNEI. V was shortened by 3 bases and J by 4 bases, with 12 bases between the two germline ends. The DNA of the CDR3 is TGTGCCAGCAGTGACCAGGGGCTTGGCTATGGCTACACCTTC. It is translated as CASSDQGLGYGYTF.

The chain uses TRBV11-2 and TRBJ2-1, with D uncertain. In germline, CDR1 is SGHAT, CDR2 FQNNGV. V gave up 0 bases and J gave up 10 bases, with 7 bases separating them. The CDR3 consists of 12 residues. The CDR3 region is CASSLDRREQFF. CDR3 DNA: TGTGCCAGCAGCTTAGACCGGCGCGAGCAGTTCTTC.

The V gene is TRBV5-6, the J gene TRBJ1-5, with a possible D match to TRBD1 (6 bases). The CDR3 is 15 amino acids. Trimming pared 2 bases from V and 0 bases from J, leaving 9 bases between. Germline CDR1 and CDR2: SGHDT and YYEEEE. The CDR3 loop is CASSLRGGSNQPQHF. The CDR3, as DNA: TGTGCCAGCAGCTTACGAGGGGGTAGCAATCAGCCCCAGCATTTT.

This sequence joins TRBV5-1 and TRBJ1-2; 9 bases match TRBD1. V dropped 4 bases and J dropped 4; count of bases not matched to a gene: 8. Germline V lookup: CDR1 SGHRS, CDR2 YFSETQ. CDR3 length equals 15 residues. The CDR3: CASSPGTGRSYGYTF. The CDR3 bases are TGCGCCAGCAGCCCCGGGACAGGGAGAAGCTATGGCTACACCTTC.

The chain couples TRBV7-8 to TRBJ2-4; 9 positions match TRBD1. The CDR3 has 21 residues. Germline V gene lookup returns CDR1 SGHVS and CDR2 FQNEAQ. V gave up 3 bases and J gave up 0 bases; unmatched junction bases: 18. The CDR3 protein is CASSFSAAGQGLTLAKNIQYF. The CDR3 nucleotides read TGTGCCAGCAGCTTTAGCGCAGCGGGACAGGGATTAACACTAGCCAAAAACATTCAGTACTTC.